The table lists the clone carrying this T cell receptor beta chain with many counts. The target antigen is unknown. This sample is drawn from a study of T cells in Graves' hyperthyroidism and ophthalmopathy. Findings and caveats of the study: Median prediction lead before ophthalmopathy onset was around 7 months with the model. The majority of expanded thyroid clonotypes above 0.001 also appeared in blood.

CDR3 length equals 16 residues. Germline CDR1 and CDR2: SGHAT and FQNNGV. Trimming removed 5 bases at V and 7 bases at J, with 20 bases between. Thyroid ultrasound and orbital computed tomography, with clinical symptoms and serum thyroxine and TRAb, informed diagnoses. Using 10 ml of fresh peripheral blood, PBMCs were prepared. Authors of the study amplified TCR beta CDR3 regions from RNA transcripts. The HTBI primer set served for first-round RT-PCR of the TCR CDR3. TCRdb used MiXCR to reprocess the multiplex PCR reads, holding one entry per CDR3 protein. The data hold 90,000 to 120,000 distinct CDR3 sequences, with approximately 16% observed a single time.

The sample was blood. This rearrangement joins TRBV11-2 to TRBJ2-2; D is ambiguous. This clonotype was sampled from a woman between 50 and 59 years old with Graves' hyperthyroidism. This CDR3 reads CASSPLLDAKGGELFF. The DNA of the CDR3 is TGTGCCAGCAGCCCACTTCTCGACGCAAAGGGCGGGGAGCTGTTTTTT.